This TCR beta chain emerged from a study of blood T cell repertoires in COVID-19. As for the study in general: PBMCs, B-cell-depleted T cells, or T cells provided the cDNA or gDNA that made up the material.

TCRdb's copy holds only in-frame clones and misses some; the assay was immunoSEQ multiplex PCR. The sample records roughly 26,000 clones, just under 95% being singletons. The count of this clone is one. With 8 bases clipped from V and 2 bases from J, the junction kept 9 bases outside the gene matches. The length of the CDR3 is 15 residues. Germline CDR1 is SGHRS and CDR2 is YFSETQ. Sequencing was performed on peripheral blood. The receptor was isolated from a human donor with active COVID-19. The donor label of this sample is uncertain. The chain carries TRBV5-1 and TRBJ2-2; 7 bases fit TRBD1. CDR3 in DNA: TGCGCCAGTGCAACGGGACAGCTAAACACCGGGGAGCTGTTTTTT. As protein: CASATGQLNTGELFF. Drawing the rest from reference TRBV5-1 and TRBJ2-2, the complete variable domain is KAGVTQTPRYLIKTRGQQVTLSCSPISGHRSVSWYQQTPGQGLQFLFEYFSETQRNKGNFPGRFSGRQFSNSRSEMNVSTLELGDSALYLCASATGQLNTGELFFGEGSRLTVL.